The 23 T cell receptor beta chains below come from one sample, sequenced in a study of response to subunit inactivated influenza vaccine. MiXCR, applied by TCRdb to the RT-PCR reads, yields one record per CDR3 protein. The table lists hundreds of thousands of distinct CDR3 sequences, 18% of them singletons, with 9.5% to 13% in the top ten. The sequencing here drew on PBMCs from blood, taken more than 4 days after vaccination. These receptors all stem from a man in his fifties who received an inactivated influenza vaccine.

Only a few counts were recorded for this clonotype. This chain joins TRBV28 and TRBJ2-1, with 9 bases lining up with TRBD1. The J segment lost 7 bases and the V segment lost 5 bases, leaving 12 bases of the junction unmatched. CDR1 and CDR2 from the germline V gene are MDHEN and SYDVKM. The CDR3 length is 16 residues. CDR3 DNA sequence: TGTGCCAGCAGTGGCCCGGGACAGGGCGTCCTAAATGAGCAGTTCTTC. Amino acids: CASSGPGQGVLNEQFF.

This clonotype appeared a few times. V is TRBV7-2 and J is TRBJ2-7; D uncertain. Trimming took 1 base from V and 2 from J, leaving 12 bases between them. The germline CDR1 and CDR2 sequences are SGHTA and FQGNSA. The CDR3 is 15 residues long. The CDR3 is CASSLVAKATYEQYF. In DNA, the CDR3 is TGTGCCAGCAGCTTAGTGGCGAAGGCTACCTACGAGCAGTACTTC.

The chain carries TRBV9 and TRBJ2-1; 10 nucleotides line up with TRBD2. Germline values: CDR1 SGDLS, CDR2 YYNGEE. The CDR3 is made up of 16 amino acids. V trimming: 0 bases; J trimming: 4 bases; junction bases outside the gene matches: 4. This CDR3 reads CASSVGGAGGYNEQFF. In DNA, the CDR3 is TGTGCCAGCAGCGTAGGAGGAGCGGGGGGGTACAATGAGCAGTTCTTC.

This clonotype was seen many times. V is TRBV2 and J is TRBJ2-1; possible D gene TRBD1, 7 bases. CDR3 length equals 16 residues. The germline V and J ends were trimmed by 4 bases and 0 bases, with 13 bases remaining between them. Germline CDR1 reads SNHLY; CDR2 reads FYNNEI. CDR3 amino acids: CASSAQGGLSYNEQFF. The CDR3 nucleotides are TGTGCCAGCAGTGCTCAGGGGGGTCTCTCCTACAATGAGCAGTTCTTC.

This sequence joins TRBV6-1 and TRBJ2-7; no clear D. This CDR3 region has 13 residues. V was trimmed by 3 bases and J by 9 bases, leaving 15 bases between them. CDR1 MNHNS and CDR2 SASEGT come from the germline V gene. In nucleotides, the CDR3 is TGTGCCAGCAGTGACATTTATTCGTTGGGGCAGTACTTC. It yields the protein CASSDIYSLGQYF.

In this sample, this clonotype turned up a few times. The CDR3 spells CASGKGGEQYF. CDR3 nucleotides: TGTGCCAGCGGTAAGGGTGGCGAGCAGTACTTC. The chain combines TRBV6-5 with TRBJ2-7; no reliable D call. The CDR3 consists of 11 residues. With 8 bases removed from V and 6 bases from J, the gap between germline ends came to 11 bases. Germline-derived CDR1 and CDR2 are MNHEY and SVGAGI.

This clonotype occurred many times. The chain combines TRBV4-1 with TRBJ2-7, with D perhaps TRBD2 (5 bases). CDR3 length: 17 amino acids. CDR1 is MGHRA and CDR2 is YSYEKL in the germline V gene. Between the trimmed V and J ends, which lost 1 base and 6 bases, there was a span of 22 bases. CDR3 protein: CASSQVILLRMGSEQYF. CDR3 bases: TGCGCCAGCAGCCAAGTCATCCTCCTCCGTATGGGGAGCGAGCAGTACTTC.

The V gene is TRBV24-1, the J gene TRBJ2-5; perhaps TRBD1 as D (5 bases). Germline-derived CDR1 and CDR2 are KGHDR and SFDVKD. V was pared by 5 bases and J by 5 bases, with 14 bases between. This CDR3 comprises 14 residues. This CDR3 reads CATSVGPGRETQYF. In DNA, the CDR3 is TGTGCCACCAGTGTAGGGCCAGGGCGGGAGACCCAGTACTTC.

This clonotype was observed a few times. The CDR3 coding sequence is TGCAGCGTTGCGGGGAGCTCCTACGAGCAGTACTTC. Translated: CSVAGSSYEQYF. This chain connects TRBV29-1 to TRBJ2-7, with a weak D call TRBD2 (5 bases). There are 12 residues in the CDR3. Germline CDR1 SQVTM, CDR2 ANQGSEA. The V and J ends lost 4 bases and 0 bases respectively, with 7 bases between them.

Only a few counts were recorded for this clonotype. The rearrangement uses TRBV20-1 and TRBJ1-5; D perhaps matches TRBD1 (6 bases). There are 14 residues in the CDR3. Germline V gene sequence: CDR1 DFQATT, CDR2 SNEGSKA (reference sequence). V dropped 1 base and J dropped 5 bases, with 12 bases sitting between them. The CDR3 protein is CSARGGTPDQPQHF. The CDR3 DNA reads TGCAGTGCTAGAGGTGGGACACCCGATCAGCCCCAGCATTTT.

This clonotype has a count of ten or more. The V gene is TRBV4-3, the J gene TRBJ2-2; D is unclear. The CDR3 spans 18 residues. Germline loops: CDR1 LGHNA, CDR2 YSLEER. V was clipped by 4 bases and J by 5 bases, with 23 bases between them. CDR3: CASSPGLGTKARTGELFF. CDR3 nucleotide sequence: TGCGCCAGCAGCCCTGGTCTGGGCACGAAGGCTAGGACCGGGGAGCTGTTTTTT.

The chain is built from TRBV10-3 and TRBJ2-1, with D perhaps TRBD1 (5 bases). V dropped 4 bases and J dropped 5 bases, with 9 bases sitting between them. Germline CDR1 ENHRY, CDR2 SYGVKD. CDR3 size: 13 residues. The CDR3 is CAISVAGNNEQFF. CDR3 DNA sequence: TGTGCCATCAGTGTCGCAGGGAACAATGAGCAGTTCTTC.

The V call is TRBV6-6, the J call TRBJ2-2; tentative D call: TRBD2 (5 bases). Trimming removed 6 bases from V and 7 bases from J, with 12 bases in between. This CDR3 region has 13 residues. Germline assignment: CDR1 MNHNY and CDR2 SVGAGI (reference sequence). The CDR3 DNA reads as TGTGCCAGCAGGGGTCTCGGGATCGGGGAGCTGTTTTTT. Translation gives CASRGLGIGELFF.

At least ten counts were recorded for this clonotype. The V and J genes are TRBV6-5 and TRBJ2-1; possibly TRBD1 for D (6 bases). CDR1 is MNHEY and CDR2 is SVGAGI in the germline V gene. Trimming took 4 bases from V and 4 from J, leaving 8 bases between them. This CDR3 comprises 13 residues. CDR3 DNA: TGTGCCAGCAGTTGGACAGTTTACAATGAGCAGTTCTTC. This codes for CASSWTVYNEQFF.

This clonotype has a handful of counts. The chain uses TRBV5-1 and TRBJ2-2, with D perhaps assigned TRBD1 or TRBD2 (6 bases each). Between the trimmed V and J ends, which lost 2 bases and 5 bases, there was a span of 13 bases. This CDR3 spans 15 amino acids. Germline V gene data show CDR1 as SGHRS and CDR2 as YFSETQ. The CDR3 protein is CASSLTGAGTGELFF. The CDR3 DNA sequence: TGCGCCAGCAGCTTAACGGGGGCCGGGACCGGGGAGCTGTTTTTT. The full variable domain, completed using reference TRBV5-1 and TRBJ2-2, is KAGVTQTPRYLIKTRGQQVTLSCSPISGHRSVSWYQQTPGQGLQFLFEYFSETQRNKGNFPGRFSGRQFSNSRSEMNVSTLELGDSALYLCASSLTGAGTGELFFGEGSRLTVL.

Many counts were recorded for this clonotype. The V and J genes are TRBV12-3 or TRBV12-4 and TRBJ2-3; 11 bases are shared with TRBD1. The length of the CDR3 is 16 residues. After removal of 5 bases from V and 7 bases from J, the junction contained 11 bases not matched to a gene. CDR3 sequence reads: CASSPWTGGFDNTQYF. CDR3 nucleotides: TGTGCCAGCAGTCCCTGGACAGGGGGCTTTGATAATACGCAGTATTTT.

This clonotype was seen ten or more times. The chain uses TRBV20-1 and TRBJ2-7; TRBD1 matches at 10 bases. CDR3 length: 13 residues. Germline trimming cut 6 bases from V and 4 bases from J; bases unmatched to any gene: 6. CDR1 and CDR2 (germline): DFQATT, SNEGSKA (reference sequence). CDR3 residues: CSATRDRGYEQYF. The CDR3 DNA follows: TGCAGTGCCACGCGGGACAGGGGTTACGAGCAGTACTTC.

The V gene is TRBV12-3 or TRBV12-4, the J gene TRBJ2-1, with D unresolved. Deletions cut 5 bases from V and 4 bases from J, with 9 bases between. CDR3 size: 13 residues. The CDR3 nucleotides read TGTGCCAGCAGTATCGACCGGTACAATGAGCAGTTCTTC. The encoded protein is CASSIDRYNEQFF.

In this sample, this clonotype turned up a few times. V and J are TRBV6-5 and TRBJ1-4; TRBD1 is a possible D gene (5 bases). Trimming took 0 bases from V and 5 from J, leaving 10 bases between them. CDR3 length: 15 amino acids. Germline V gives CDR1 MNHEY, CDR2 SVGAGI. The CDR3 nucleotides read TGTGCCAGCAGTTACTCGTGGGAGGGGAATGAAAAACTGTTTTTT. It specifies CASSYSWEGNEKLFF.

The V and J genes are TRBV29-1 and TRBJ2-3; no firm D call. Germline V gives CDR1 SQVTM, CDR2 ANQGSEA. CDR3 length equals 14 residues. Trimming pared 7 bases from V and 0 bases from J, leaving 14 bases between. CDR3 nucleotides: TGCAGCGCAAGGACGGTAGCTAGCACAGATACGCAGTATTTT. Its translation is CSARTVASTDTQYF.

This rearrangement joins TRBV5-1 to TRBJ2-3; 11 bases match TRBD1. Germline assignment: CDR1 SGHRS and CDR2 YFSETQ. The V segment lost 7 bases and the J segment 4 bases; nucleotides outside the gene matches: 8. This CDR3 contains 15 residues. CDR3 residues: CASGGTGGRPDTQYF. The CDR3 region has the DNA TGCGCCAGCGGCGGGACAGGGGGAAGGCCAGATACGCAGTATTTT.

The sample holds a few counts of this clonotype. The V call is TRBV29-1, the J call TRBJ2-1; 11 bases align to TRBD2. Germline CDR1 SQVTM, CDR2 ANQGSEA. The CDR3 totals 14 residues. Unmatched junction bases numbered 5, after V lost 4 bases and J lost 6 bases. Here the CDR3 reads CSVAVGTSGNEQFF. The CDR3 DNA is TGCAGCGTTGCGGTAGGGACTAGCGGCAATGAGCAGTTCTTC.

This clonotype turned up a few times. The CDR3 protein is CASSLDRFTYEQYF. The DNA of the CDR3 is TGTGCCAGCAGTCTGGACCGATTTACCTACGAGCAGTACTTC. The gene calls are TRBV12-3 or TRBV12-4 and TRBJ2-7; D unclear. Deletions cut 5 bases from V and 2 bases from J, with 13 bases between. CDR3 size: 14 residues.